Shown below are 5 T cell receptor beta chains from a single sample sequenced in a study of cytomegalovirus exposure and HLA in healthy donors. Both 60 Vbeta primers and 13 Jbeta primers went into the PCR. The protocol was immunoSEQ multiplex PCR, while the TCRdb copy is restricted to in-frame clones and leaves out a portion. Of about 120,000 clones listed, approximately 80% were seen once; the top ten hold around 5.8%. Material: PBMCs. Every receptor here comes from a young man in good health and CMV-seropositive.

The gene calls are TRBV4-2 and TRBJ2-3, with TRBD2 matching 9 bases. The germline V gene has CDR1 LGHNA and CDR2 YNFKEQ. The CDR3 has 16 amino acids. With 3 bases clipped from V and 4 bases from J, the junction kept 8 bases outside the gene matches. In DNA form, the CDR3 reads TGTGCCAGCAGCCATGCCTGGGGACTAGCATCAGATACGCAGTATTTT. It codes for CASSHAWGLASDTQYF.

The chain carries TRBV10-2 and TRBJ1-1; D is undetermined. Trimming stripped 6 bases from V and 1 base from J, with 15 bases between. CDR3 length equals 15 residues. From germline, CDR1 is WSHSY and CDR2 SAAADI. CDR3 in amino acids: CASSEAAERNTEAFF. The CDR3 bases are TGCGCCAGCAGCGAGGCGGCGGAACGGAACACTGAAGCTTTCTTT.

This chain connects TRBV25-1 to TRBJ2-3; 7 bases fit TRBD2. V gave up 8 bases and J gave up 3 bases; unmatched junction bases: 2. Germline CDR1 reads MGHDK; CDR2 reads SYGVNS. The CDR3 has 12 residues. The CDR3 nucleotides are TGTGCCAGCTCCGGGAGGACAGATACGCAGTATTTT. Protein sequence: CASSGRTDTQYF.

V usage is TRBV27 and J usage is TRBJ1-4, with D hard to call. CDR1 is MNHEY and CDR2 is SMNVEV in the germline V gene (reference sequence). Trimming removed 2 bases from V and 3 bases from J, with 10 bases in between. This CDR3 is 15 amino acids long. CDR3: CASSLVRVANEKLFF. CDR3 DNA: TGTGCCAGCAGTTTAGTTCGAGTGGCTAATGAAAAACTGTTTTTT.

This clone came up once. J is TRBJ1-2 and V is TRBV19; 10 bases line up with TRBD1. Per germline, CDR1 LNHDA and CDR2 SQIVND (reference sequence). The CDR3 loop spans 14 amino acids. V gave up 6 bases and J gave up 1 base; unmatched junction bases: 2. CDR3 sequence: CASRGTGVNYGYTF. CDR3 in DNA: TGTGCCAGTAGAGGGACAGGGGTTAACTATGGCTACACCTTC.